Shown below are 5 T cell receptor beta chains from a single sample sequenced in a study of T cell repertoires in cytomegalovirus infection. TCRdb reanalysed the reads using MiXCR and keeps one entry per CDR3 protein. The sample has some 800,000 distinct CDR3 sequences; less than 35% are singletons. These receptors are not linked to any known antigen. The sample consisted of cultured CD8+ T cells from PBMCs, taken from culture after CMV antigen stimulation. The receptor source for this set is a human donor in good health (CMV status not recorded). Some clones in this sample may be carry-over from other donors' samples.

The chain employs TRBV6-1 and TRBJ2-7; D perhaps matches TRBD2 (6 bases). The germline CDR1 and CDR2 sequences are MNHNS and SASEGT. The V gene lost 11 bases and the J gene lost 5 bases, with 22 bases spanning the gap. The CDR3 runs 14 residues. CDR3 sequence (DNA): TGTGCCGTGGGGGAGGACTTTCCCACCAACGAGCAGTACGTC. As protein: CAVGEDFPTNEQYV.

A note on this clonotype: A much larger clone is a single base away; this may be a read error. The CDR3 region has the DNA TGTGTCAGCTTCTCCTGGGGCGGGGAGCTGTTTTTT. Amino acids: CVSFSWGGELFF. The rearrangement links TRBV7-8 to TRBJ2-2; D not certain. From germline, CDR1 is SGHVS and CDR2 FQNEAQ. This CDR3 spans 12 amino acids.

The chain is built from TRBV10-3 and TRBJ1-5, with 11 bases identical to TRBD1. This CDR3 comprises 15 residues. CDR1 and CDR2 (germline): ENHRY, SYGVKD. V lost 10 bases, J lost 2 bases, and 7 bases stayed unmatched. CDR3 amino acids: CATRTGGEGNQPQHF. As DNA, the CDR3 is TGTGCCACTAGGACAGGGGGCGAGGGCAATCAGCCCCAGCATTTT.

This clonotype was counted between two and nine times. The CDR3 loop reads CASNSRTEAFF. In DNA, the CDR3 is TGTGCCAGCAACAGTAGGACTGAAGCTTTCTTT. The chain links TRBV5-4 to TRBJ1-1, with D uncertain. V was shortened by 6 bases and J by 5 bases, with 8 bases between the two germline ends. CDR3 size: 11 residues. Germline values: CDR1 SGHNT, CDR2 YYREEE (reference sequence).

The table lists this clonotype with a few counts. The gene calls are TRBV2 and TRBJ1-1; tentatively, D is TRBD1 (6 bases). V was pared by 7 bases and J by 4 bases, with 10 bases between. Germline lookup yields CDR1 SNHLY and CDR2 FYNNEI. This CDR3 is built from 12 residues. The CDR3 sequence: CASTRGPTEAFF. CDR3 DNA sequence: TGTGCCAGCACCAGGGGCCCCACTGAAGCTTTCTTT.